These 10 T cell receptor beta chains were sequenced from one sample in a study of T-cell reconstitution after alpha-beta-depleted transplantation in children. A library of TCRbeta sequences, prepared with unique molecular identifiers, was generated. TCRdb reprocessed the PCR reads with MiXCR, giving one entry per CDR3 protein. Of a few hundred thousand distinct CDR3 sequences in the sample, 20% to 30% were seen once. Source: PBMCs, mostly from graft donor cells, taken 360 days after TCRalphabeta/CD19-depleted stem cell transplant. These receptors came from a female patient aged 2-15 years who had a stem cell transplant for congenital amegakaryocytic thrombocytopenia, so the T cells may come from the graft donor.

This chain's CDR3 is CASSQDGGEQYF. DNA of the CDR3: TGTGCCAGCAGCCAGGACGGGGGAGAGCAGTACTTC. The chain has TRBV4-2 and TRBJ2-7, with a possible D match to TRBD2 (6 bases). This CDR3 is 12 amino acids long. The germline V and J ends were trimmed by 3 bases and 7 bases, with 10 bases remaining between them. CDR1 is LGHNA, CDR2 YNFKEQ, per germline.

This chain connects TRBV4-3 to TRBJ2-7; TRBD2 matches at 8 bases. The germline gives CDR1 LGHNA, CDR2 YSLEER. The V segment lost 1 base and the J segment 0 bases; nucleotides outside the gene matches: 5. The CDR3 spans 16 residues. This CDR3 is CASSQGVREDSYEQYF. As DNA, the CDR3 is TGCGCCAGCAGCCAAGGTGTGCGGGAGGACTCCTACGAGCAGTACTTC.

In this sample, this clonotype turned up a few times. V gene TRBV5-1 combines with J gene TRBJ2-1, with D possibly being TRBD1 (5 bases). Per germline, CDR1 SGHRS and CDR2 YFSETQ. The CDR3 totals 14 residues. Deletions cut 4 bases from V and 0 bases from J, with 8 bases between. The chain's CDR3 is CASSQDTSYNEQFF. DNA for the CDR3: TGCGCCAGCAGCCAGGACACCTCCTACAATGAGCAGTTCTTC.

The chain links TRBV5-1 to TRBJ2-1; 10 bases are a match to TRBD2. The J segment lost 4 bases and the V segment lost 3 bases, leaving 7 bases of the junction unmatched. The length of the CDR3 is 16 residues. Germline V gene sequence: CDR1 SGHRS, CDR2 YFSETQ. CDR3: CASSSLAGMSYNEQFF. The CDR3, as DNA: TGCGCCAGCAGCTCACTAGCGGGAATGTCTTACAATGAGCAGTTCTTC.

The J gene is TRBJ2-7, the V gene TRBV27; D is undetermined. The CDR3 is made up of 13 amino acids. V was trimmed by 2 bases and J by 3 bases, leaving 8 bases between them. Germline CDR1 and CDR2: MNHEY and SMNVEV (reference sequence). The CDR3 here is CASSLRQNYEQYF. For the CDR3, the DNA is TGTGCCAGCAGTTTACGGCAGAACTACGAGCAGTACTTC.

The table lists this clonotype with many counts. The chain joins TRBV12-3 or TRBV12-4 to TRBJ2-3, with D unclear. This CDR3 is built from 12 residues. Trimming took off 3 bases at V and 5 bases at J, with 6 bases between the two ends. The CDR3, as DNA: TGTGCCAGCAGTTTCGCCGGAGATACGCAGTATTTT. It translates to CASSFAGDTQYF.

This clonotype appeared once. CDR3: CASLDSIVHTQYF. The CDR3 DNA sequence: TGTGCCAGCTTAGACTCGATCGTGCATACGCAGTATTTT. The V call is TRBV7-9, the J call TRBJ2-3; D is unresolved. CDR1 and CDR2 (germline): SEHNR, FQNEAQ (reference sequence). Trimming removed 8 bases at V and 7 bases at J, with 16 bases between. The CDR3 sequence is 13 residues long.

This chain joins TRBV6-2 or TRBV6-3 and TRBJ2-1; D call uncertain. Germline values: CDR1 MNHEY, CDR2 SVGEGT. Between the trimmed V and J ends, which lost 0 bases and 1 base, there was a span of 13 bases. The CDR3 has 17 amino acids. Written as DNA, the CDR3 is TGTGCCAGCAGTTACTCCCTCGGACCGCTATCCTACAATGAGCAGTTCTTC. It is translated as CASSYSLGPLSYNEQFF.

This clonotype was counted at least ten times. V is TRBV5-1 and J is TRBJ2-2, with 10 bases matching TRBD2. The CDR3 has 15 residues. Germline trimming cut 3 bases from V and 5 bases from J; bases unmatched to any gene: 4. CDR1 is SGHRS and CDR2 is YFSETQ in the germline V gene. CDR3 in DNA: TGCGCCAGCAGCTCGGGACTAGCGCCGACCGGGGAGCTGTTTTTT. It encodes CASSSGLAPTGELFF.

This clonotype was seen only a few times. V is TRBV11-2 and J is TRBJ2-3; possibly TRBD2 for D (6 bases). In germline, CDR1 is SGHAT, CDR2 FQNNGV. The V and J ends lost 5 bases and 3 bases respectively, with 9 bases between them. This CDR3 has 13 residues. Written as DNA, the CDR3 is TGTGCCAGCAGCCGGGAGAGAACAGATACGCAGTATTTT. Residues: CASSRERTDTQYF.